Each of the 29 T cell receptor beta chains below was sequenced from the same sample in a study of Ad26.COV2.S vaccination and SARS-CoV-2 variants (dated by TCRdb to 2020 to 2022). The library came from the immunoSEQ multiplex PCR assay. Drawn from immuneACCESS, this table holds only the in-frame rearrangements with V and J called that TCRdb kept. Clones are partly lost; checked studies trace under half to an unresolved V gene and leave the rest unexplained. This sample has some 190,000 clones in its table, and around nine tenths of those were observed once. 5% to 6.5% of the sample rests with the top ten. The sample's time point label, in plain terms: individuals recovered from natural SARS-CoV-2 infection. The material was peripheral blood, obtained after recovery from COVID-19. The origin of the receptors is a human donor who had recovered from COVID-19.

The DNA of the CDR3 is TGCAGCGTCTTCGGACTAGCGGGGGGAAAAAATGAGCAGTTCTTC. Translating it yields CSVFGLAGGKNEQFF. The V and J genes are TRBV29-1 and TRBJ2-1; TRBD2 aligns across 14 bases. The CDR3 extends over 15 amino acids. The V and J ends lost 6 bases and 7 bases, in that order; junction bases with no gene match: 8. Germline CDR1 is SQVTM and CDR2 is ANQGSEA.

This clone is a singleton in its sample. The chain carries TRBV4-1 and TRBJ2-7; 10 bases line up with TRBD1. This CDR3 spans 15 amino acids. After removal of 6 bases from V and 4 bases from J, the junction contained 9 bases not matched to a gene. The germline gives CDR1 MGHRA, CDR2 YSYEKL. The CDR3 reads CASSQTGTGDYEQYF. CDR3 nucleotide sequence: TGCGCCAGCAGTCAGACCGGGACAGGGGATTACGAGCAGTACTTC.

The chain carries TRBV24-1 and TRBJ1-1; D uncertain. Trimming shortened V by 2 bases and J by 2 bases, and 2 bases separated the two germline ends. Germline CDR1 KGHDR, CDR2 SFDVKD. The CDR3 is made up of 12 amino acids. The CDR3 DNA is TGTGCCACCAGTGATTCTAACACTGAAGCTTTCTTT. This encodes CATSDSNTEAFF.

The chain uses TRBV12-3 or TRBV12-4 and TRBJ2-3; D is unclear. This CDR3 has 12 residues. Trimming shortened V by 4 bases and J by 12 bases, and 14 bases separated the two germline ends. Here the CDR3 DNA reads TGTGCCAGCAGTTCCGAATCTACAGTTCAGTATTTT. It yields the protein CASSSESTVQYF.

This clone was counted a single time. The chain has TRBV27 and TRBJ1-2; D possibly corresponds to TRBD1 (5 bases). Germline V gives CDR1 MNHEY, CDR2 SMNVEV (reference sequence). The V end lost 4 bases, the J end lost 6 bases, and 15 bases lay between the germline ends. The CDR3 loop spans 14 amino acids. The CDR3 DNA follows: TGTGCCAGCAGTTCCTCTTACGGGGCCCATGGCTACACCTTC. This gives the protein CASSSSYGAHGYTF.

The chain links TRBV19 to TRBJ1-5, with D maybe TRBD1 (5 bases). Germline-derived CDR1 and CDR2 are LNHDA and SQIVND (reference sequence). The length of the CDR3 is 15 residues. The V and J ends lost 3 bases and 0 bases respectively, with 9 bases between them. CDR3 sequence: CASSIRVYSNQPQHF. CDR3 DNA sequence: TGTGCCAGTAGTATCAGGGTGTATAGCAATCAGCCCCAGCATTTT.

The chain carries TRBV5-1 and TRBJ2-3; TRBD2 aligns across 10 bases. Germline CDR1 and CDR2: SGHRS and YFSETQ. V lost 6 bases, J lost 3 bases, and 7 bases stayed unmatched. The CDR3 has 15 residues. The DNA of the CDR3 is TGCGCCAGCAATAAAGCGGGGGGGCAAACAGATACGCAGTATTTT. It encodes CASNKAGGQTDTQYF. The complete variable domain, with remaining parts taken from reference TRBV5-1 and TRBJ2-3, reads KAGVTQTPRYLIKTRGQQVTLSCSPISGHRSVSWYQQTPGQGLQFLFEYFSETQRNKGNFPGRFSGRQFSNSRSEMNVSTLELGDSALYLCASNKAGGQTDTQYFGPGTRLTVL.

The V and J genes are TRBV6-4 and TRBJ2-1; D might be TRBD2 (5 bases). CDR1 MRHNA and CDR2 SNTAGT come from the germline V gene. CDR3 size: 13 residues. With 6 bases removed from V and 5 bases from J, the gap between germline ends came to 11 bases. Written as DNA, the CDR3 is TGTGCCAGCAGCCCCTCAGCGGACAATGAGCAGTTCTTC. Protein sequence: CASSPSADNEQFF.

V and J are TRBV7-8 and TRBJ1-1, with D possibly matching TRBD1 (6 bases). From germline, CDR1 is SGHVS and CDR2 FQNEAQ. The CDR3 has 16 residues. V lost 5 bases and J lost 0, with 16 bases in between. This CDR3 reads CASSPLLTGMNTEAFF. The CDR3 nucleotides read TGTGCCAGCAGCCCCCTCCTAACAGGGATGAACACTGAAGCTTTCTTT.

The chain recombines TRBV7-2 with TRBJ2-1; 9 bases line up with TRBD2. Germline CDR1 and CDR2: SGHTA and FQGNSA. V was clipped by 6 bases and J by 9 bases; unmatched bases: 12. The CDR3 extends over 15 amino acids. Written as DNA, the CDR3 is TGTGCCAGCAGTTCACAGCGGGGGGCCGAGGGTGAGCAGTTCTTC. Translated: CASSSQRGAEGEQFF.

This clone was counted once. This sequence joins TRBV3-1 (or the pseudogene TRBV3-2) and TRBJ2-5; 8 bases match TRBD1. V trimming: 4 bases; J trimming: 5 bases; junction bases outside the gene matches: 3. The CDR3 runs 13 residues. The germline CDR1 and CDR2 sequences are LGHDT and YNNKEL (reference sequence). The CDR3: CASSPYRGETQYF. In nucleotides, the CDR3 is TGTGCCAGCAGCCCGTACAGGGGGGAGACCCAGTACTTC.

The chain is built from TRBV13 and TRBJ1-2; D is unclear. Germline V CDR1 and CDR2: PRHDT, FYEKMQ (reference sequence). V lost 6 bases to trimming and J lost 8 bases, with 19 bases between them. The CDR3 extends over 14 amino acids. The CDR3 protein is CASSPMGGLEGYTF. The CDR3 DNA follows: TGTGCCAGCAGTCCGATGGGAGGGCTCGAAGGCTACACCTTC.

This clone showed up many times. The V and J genes are TRBV25-1 and TRBJ2-3; no reliable D call. This CDR3 has 13 residues. The germline CDR1 and CDR2 sequences are MGHDK and SYGVNS. Trimming shortened V by 2 bases and J by 2 bases, and 5 bases separated the two germline ends. CDR3: CASSEHPTDTQYF. As DNA, the CDR3 is TGTGCCAGCAGTGAACACCCCACAGATACGCAGTATTTT. The variable domain in full, with the rest retrieved from reference TRBV25-1 and TRBJ2-3, is EADIYQTPRYLVIGTGKKITLECSQTMGHDKMYWYQQDPGMELHLIHYSYGVNSTEKGDLSSESTVSRIRTEHFPLTLESARPSHTSQYLCASSEHPTDTQYFGPGTRLTVL.

As DNA, the CDR3 is TGTGCCAGCAGCCTGCAGGTGACCGAGCAGTTCTTC. Translated, it gives CASSLQVTEQFF. The chain couples TRBV7-2 to TRBJ2-1; no definite D call. CDR1 is SGHTA and CDR2 is FQGNSA in the germline V gene. V shed 5 bases and J shed 10 bases, with 12 bases lying between them. The CDR3 spans 12 residues.

This rearrangement joins TRBV10-2 to TRBJ2-4, with D perhaps TRBD2 (6 bases). Trimming stripped 0 bases from V and 5 bases from J, with 8 bases between. Germline V lookup: CDR1 WSHSY, CDR2 SAAADI. This CDR3 contains 14 residues. The CDR3, as DNA: TGCGCCAGCAGTGAGTCGAGACTAGAAAACATTCAGTACTTC. It translates to CASSESRLENIQYF.

V and J are TRBV5-6 and TRBJ1-4, with TRBD1 matching over 12 bases. Trimming cost V 3 bases and J 6 bases; bases outside gene matches: 0. The CDR3 consists of 14 residues. Germline CDR1 is SGHDT and CDR2 is YYEEEE. The CDR3 region is CASSWDRGHEKLFF. CDR3 coding DNA: TGTGCCAGCAGCTGGGACAGGGGGCATGAAAAACTGTTTTTT.

The gene calls are TRBV9 and TRBJ2-7; D might be TRBD2 (6 bases). V lost 2 bases and J 7 bases, leaving 19 bases between the germline ends. The CDR3 runs to 15 residues. Germline CDR1 reads SGDLS; CDR2 reads YYNGEE. Written as DNA, the CDR3 is TGTGCCAGCAGCGTTAGTCCTAGCGAAACGGGAGAGCAGTACTTC. Its protein is CASSVSPSETGEQYF.

The chain joins TRBV15 to TRBJ2-7; 10 nucleotides match TRBD2. With V trimmed by 3 bases and J by 0 bases, 11 bases remained unmatched. Germline V gene data show CDR1 as LNHNV and CDR2 as YYDKDF (reference sequence). This CDR3 is 18 amino acids long. CDR3 in amino acids: CATSRSFSGGLISYEQYF. The CDR3 nucleotides read TGTGCCACCAGCAGGTCCTTTAGCGGGGGGCTGATCTCCTACGAGCAGTACTTC.

This rearrangement joins TRBV5-5 to TRBJ2-7, with a possible D match to TRBD2 (5 bases). CDR3 size: 13 residues. Trimming took 4 bases from V and 2 from J, leaving 10 bases between them. Per germline, CDR1 SGHKS and CDR2 YYEKEE (reference sequence). CDR3 nucleotide sequence: TGTGCCAGCAGCCCCGGACTGGCCTACGAGCAGTACTTC. Translation: CASSPGLAYEQYF.

The chain is built from TRBV7-8 and TRBJ2-7; D remains unclear. Germline V lookup: CDR1 SGHVS, CDR2 FQNEAQ. This CDR3 comprises 13 residues. The V and J ends lost 6 bases and 7 bases respectively, with 16 bases between them. Here the CDR3 DNA reads TGTGCCAGCAGTCATGGGCAGTCAGGAGAGCAGTACTTC. This encodes CASSHGQSGEQYF. The full variable domain, completed using reference TRBV7-8 and TRBJ2-7, is GAGVSQSPRYKVAKRGQDVALRCDPISGHVSLFWYQQALGQGPEFLTYFQNEAQLDKSGLPSDRFFAERPEGSVSTLKIQRTQQEDSAVYLCASSHGQSGEQYFGPGTRLTVT.

This clone was recorded once. V and J are TRBV5-1 and TRBJ2-3, with D perhaps matching TRBD1 (6 bases). Germline assignment: CDR1 SGHRS and CDR2 YFSETQ. Trimming removed 0 bases at V and 3 bases at J, with 11 bases between. This CDR3 comprises 15 residues. CDR3 nucleotides: TGCGCCAGCAGCTTGGACGCAGGGGTGACAGATACGCAGTATTTT. It encodes CASSLDAGVTDTQYF.

The rearrangement uses TRBV7-2 and TRBJ2-3; D possibly corresponds to TRBD2 (6 bases). The CDR3 consists of 13 residues. The V end was cut by 4 bases, the J end by 4 bases, with 9 bases between. CDR1 SGHTA and CDR2 FQGNSA come from the germline V gene. The CDR3 protein is CASSSDYSDTQYF. The DNA for the CDR3 is TGTGCCAGCAGCTCGGACTACTCAGATACGCAGTATTTT.

The chain carries TRBV7-8 and TRBJ1-2; D not resolved. The CDR3 loop spans 15 amino acids. The ends were cut back, 0 bases at V and 4 bases at J, with 12 bases in the middle. The germline CDR1 and CDR2 sequences are SGHVS and FQNEAQ. Here the CDR3 reads CASSLALAESYGYTF. CDR3 coding DNA: TGTGCCAGCAGCTTAGCGCTGGCGGAGAGCTATGGCTACACCTTC.

The chain couples TRBV28 to TRBJ2-6; possibly TRBD2 for D (5 bases). Germline CDR1 MDHEN, CDR2 SYDVKM. Trimming took off 6 bases at V and 2 bases at J, with 11 bases between the two ends. The CDR3 sequence is 15 residues long. The CDR3, as DNA: TGTGCCAGCAGGACTGAGGGTGCTGGGGCCAACGTCCTGACTTTC. Translated, it gives CASRTEGAGANVLTF.

The V and J genes are TRBV27 and TRBJ1-5; the D is unclear. Trimming removed 7 bases at V and 4 bases at J, with 8 bases between. Per the germline V gene, CDR1 is MNHEY and CDR2 is SMNVEV (reference sequence). This CDR3 spans 12 amino acids. CDR3 nucleotides: TGTGCCAGCAACCGACCGAATCAGCCCCAGCATTTT. This encodes CASNRPNQPQHF.

The genes are TRBV7-3 and TRBJ2-1, with D perhaps matching TRBD1 or TRBD2 (5 bases each). Germline V CDR1 and CDR2: SGHTA, FQGTGA. The CDR3 contains 13 residues. Trimming left V 6 bases short and J 4 bases short, with 10 bases between. The CDR3 protein is CASSWDHYNEQFF. For the CDR3, the DNA is TGTGCCAGCAGTTGGGACCATTACAATGAGCAGTTCTTC.

The chain links TRBV4-1 to TRBJ1-4; tentatively, D is TRBD1 (5 bases). This CDR3 region has 16 residues. The V gene's germline CDR1 is MGHRA and CDR2 YSYEKL. The V gene lost 1 base and the J gene lost 4 bases, with 13 bases spanning the gap. The CDR3, as DNA: TGCGCCAGCAGCCAAGGAACAGGCGCGGTTAATGAAAAACTGTTTTTT. It translates to CASSQGTGAVNEKLFF.

DNA for the CDR3: TGTGCCAGTAGTTCTACCCGGGCCTTCACAGATACGCAGTATTTT. Translated: CASSSTRAFTDTQYF. The chain combines TRBV19 with TRBJ2-3; no definite D call. Looked up from germline, CDR1 is LNHDA and CDR2 is SQIVND (reference sequence). This CDR3 comprises 15 residues. Trimming removed 5 bases from V and 2 bases from J, with 14 bases in between.

The J gene is TRBJ2-3, the V gene TRBV18, with unresolved D. There are 14 residues in the CDR3. Germline V CDR1 and CDR2: KGHSH, LQKENI. Trimming removed 6 bases at V and 3 bases at J, with 13 bases between. Here the CDR3 reads CASSPDSWTDTQYF. CDR3 nucleotide sequence: TGTGCCAGCTCCCCCGATTCGTGGACAGATACGCAGTATTTT.